This TCR beta chain is from a study of human T cells and chemical hapten exposure. Study-level points and caveats: Alopecia affected the donors, so their immune response may differ from healthy people's. PT1 expanded TCR counts and patch test score were linked, and their correlation was positive.

Per the germline V gene, CDR1 is SGHVS and CDR2 is FQNEAQ. This CDR3 has 13 residues. Trimming removed 3 bases at V and 4 bases at J, with 10 bases between. This clonotype was observed many times. Its antigen is unknown. The sample's time point: patch test 1, 2 weeks after DPC sensitization. Documented treatment: therapeutic diphenylcyclopropenone sensitization with weekly scalp DPC. TCRdb ran MiXCR on the RACE reads and lists one entry per CDR3 protein. The sample has 75,000 to 100,000 distinct CDR3 sequences; about 11% are singletons. V gene TRBV7-8 combines with J gene TRBJ2-7; the D is unclear. Material: whole blood, obtained in connection with sensitization to the hapten diphenylcyclopropenone (DPC). This TCR came from a man between 40 and 49 years old with alopecia areata. Some clones in this sample may be carry-over from other donors' samples. In DNA form, the CDR3 reads TGTGCCAGCAGCTTGGCCTACCAATACGAGCAGTACGTC. It codes for CASSLAYQYEQYV.